These 16 T cell receptor beta chains came from one sample sequenced in a study of cytomegalovirus exposure and HLA in healthy donors. The data were produced by immunoSEQ multiplex PCR, yet TCRdb's version contains in-frame clones alone and is incomplete. The sample has 150,000 to 200,000 clones; 86% are singletons. Input material: PBMCs. The receptors stem from a man aged 30-40 years in good health and CMV-seropositive.

The gene calls are TRBV15 and TRBJ2-5; weak D call: TRBD2 (5 bases). CDR1 LNHNV and CDR2 YYDKDF come from the germline V gene (reference sequence). The CDR3 sequence is 16 residues long. Between the trimmed V and J ends, which lost 0 bases and 13 bases, there was a span of 24 bases. CDR3 nucleotides: TGTGCCACCAGCAGAGAGGGGTACGGGGTCTTGGGGATTATGTACTTC. Its translation is CATSREGYGVLGIMYF.

The genes are TRBV19 and TRBJ2-7; D is unresolved. Germline-derived CDR1 and CDR2 are LNHDA and SQIVND (reference sequence). The CDR3 sequence is 11 residues long. V lost 1 base to trimming and J lost 6 bases, with 4 bases between them. The CDR3, as DNA: TGTGCCAGTAGTATAGGCAGCGAGCAGTACTTC. The encoded protein is CASSIGSEQYF.

The J gene is TRBJ2-7, the V gene TRBV6-5, with no clear D. The CDR3 is 12 amino acids. Trimming cost V 0 bases and J 5 bases, with 5 bases left between them. Germline lookup yields CDR1 MNHEY and CDR2 SVGAGI. The CDR3 bases are TGTGCCAGCAGTTACTCGAAGGACGAGCAGTACTTC. It codes for CASSYSKDEQYF.

This clone has only one observation. CDR3 nucleotide sequence: TGCGCCAGCAGCCAAGCGGGGGGAGGGTTCGGCTACGAGCAGTACTTC. Translated, it gives CASSQAGGGFGYEQYF. The chain links TRBV4-1 to TRBJ2-7; 7 positions agree with TRBD2. With 1 base clipped from V and 3 bases from J, the junction kept 9 bases outside the gene matches. The germline V gene encodes CDR1 MGHRA and CDR2 YSYEKL. The CDR3 consists of 16 residues.

This sequence joins TRBV5-6 and TRBJ1-5; 9 bases are shared with TRBD1. After removal of 0 bases from V and 5 bases from J, the junction contained 12 bases not matched to a gene. Looked up from germline, CDR1 is SGHDT and CDR2 is YYEEEE. CDR3 size: 18 residues. The CDR3 sequence is CASSLGAATGGWDQPQHF. The CDR3 DNA follows: TGTGCCAGCAGCTTGGGGGCGGCTACAGGGGGCTGGGATCAGCCCCAGCATTTT.

This CDR3 is CASSLVAGGSTEAFF. The CDR3 DNA reads as TGTGCCAGCAGCTTAGTGGCAGGGGGTAGCACTGAAGCTTTCTTT. The chain employs TRBV7-9 and TRBJ1-1, with 7 positions matching TRBD1. The CDR3 extends over 15 amino acids. Germline V gene sequence: CDR1 SEHNR, CDR2 FQNEAQ (reference sequence). The junction had 6 bases not matched to a gene; V was cut back by 1 base and J by 4 bases.

This chain joins TRBV29-1 and TRBJ1-1; TRBD1 might be the D (5 bases). There are 14 residues in the CDR3. Germline V lookup: CDR1 SQVTM, CDR2 ANQGSEA. Trimming pared 6 bases from V and 9 bases from J, leaving 23 bases between. CDR3 DNA: TGCAGCGTAATGGGGGAAGCACTGAAGTTAAAAGCTTTCTTT. It is translated as CSVMGEALKLKAFF.

The rearrangement joins TRBV15 to TRBJ2-1; no clear D. The CDR3 is 14 amino acids. Germline V CDR1 and CDR2: LNHNV, YYDKDF (reference sequence). The V end lost 2 bases, the J end lost 5 bases, and 10 bases lay between the germline ends. The DNA for the CDR3 is TGTGCCACCAGCAGACTGAGTATTAACAATGAGCAGTTCTTC. Its protein is CATSRLSINNEQFF.

This clone was seen more than once but under ten times. This chain joins TRBV7-2 and TRBJ2-7; TRBD1 might be the D (6 bases). CDR1 and CDR2 from the germline V gene are SGHTA and FQGNSA. Trimming took 5 bases from V and 2 from J, leaving 13 bases between them. The CDR3 length is 14 residues. CDR3 in DNA: TGTGCCAGCAGCGAAGGGGGAACCACCTACGAGCAGTACTTC. Amino acids: CASSEGGTTYEQYF.

The genes are TRBV9 and TRBJ2-7; maybe TRBD1 (6 bases). Trimming cost V 2 bases and J 1 base, with 16 bases left between them. Germline V gene data show CDR1 as SGDLS and CDR2 as YYNGEE. CDR3 length equals 16 residues. CDR3 residues: CASSVGTQIQSYEQYF. For the CDR3, the DNA is TGTGCCAGCAGCGTCGGGACACAGATACAATCCTACGAGCAGTACTTC.

This chain joins TRBV5-6 and TRBJ2-7, with 8 bases identical to TRBD2. The CDR3 runs to 17 residues. Per germline, CDR1 SGHDT and CDR2 YYEEEE. Trimming cost V 4 bases and J 0 bases; bases outside gene matches: 12. In DNA form, the CDR3 reads TGTGCCAGCAGCCCCGGAGGGCTAAGCGGGAGCTCCTACGAGCAGTACTTC. Amino acid sequence: CASSPGGLSGSSYEQYF.

This chain links TRBV5-1 with TRBJ2-3; TRBD1 agrees at 7 bases. Per the germline V gene, CDR1 is SGHRS and CDR2 is YFSETQ. The CDR3 has 15 residues. V lost 1 base to trimming and J lost 1 base; unmatched junction nucleotides: 3. The CDR3 coding sequence is TGCGCCAGCAGCTTGACAGGGGTTGGCACAGATACGCAGTATTTT. Translation gives CASSLTGVGTDTQYF.

The chain uses TRBV14 and TRBJ1-1; D is unresolved. This CDR3 contains 13 residues. V lost 1 base, J lost 6 bases, and 9 bases lay in between. Germline-derived CDR1 and CDR2 are SGHDN and FVKESK. The CDR3 DNA sequence: TGTGCCAGCAGCCAAGGTCTATACGCTGAAGCTTTCTTT. Translated, it gives CASSQGLYAEAFF.

This chain connects TRBV6-1 to TRBJ2-7; 9 nucleotides align to TRBD2. This CDR3 spans 17 amino acids. Germline CDR1 and CDR2: MNHNS and SASEGT. Trimming took 1 base from V and 1 from J; bases not matched to a gene: 8. CDR3 sequence (DNA): TGTGCCAGCAGTGAAGGGCTGGCTAGCGGGACGTCCTACGAGCAGTACTTC. Translated: CASSEGLASGTSYEQYF.

The chain carries TRBV2 and TRBJ2-7; D possibly corresponds to TRBD2 (7 bases). Germline values: CDR1 SNHLY, CDR2 FYNNEI. The CDR3 totals 18 residues. The V and J ends lost 4 bases and 2 bases respectively, with 24 bases between them. For the CDR3, the DNA is TGTGCCAGCAGTGTAGGGGGTTCTAGCGGATCAACCCCCTACGAGCAGTACTTC. It specifies CASSVGGSSGSTPYEQYF.

The chain employs TRBV18 and TRBJ2-7; 7 bases are a match to TRBD2. Germline-derived CDR1 and CDR2 are KGHSH and LQKENI. J lost 2 bases, V lost 0 bases, and 13 bases had no gene match. This CDR3 has 18 residues. This CDR3 reads CASSPPGMRGGDPYEQYF. The CDR3 DNA follows: TGTGCCAGCTCACCACCGGGTATGAGGGGAGGGGACCCCTACGAGCAGTACTTC.